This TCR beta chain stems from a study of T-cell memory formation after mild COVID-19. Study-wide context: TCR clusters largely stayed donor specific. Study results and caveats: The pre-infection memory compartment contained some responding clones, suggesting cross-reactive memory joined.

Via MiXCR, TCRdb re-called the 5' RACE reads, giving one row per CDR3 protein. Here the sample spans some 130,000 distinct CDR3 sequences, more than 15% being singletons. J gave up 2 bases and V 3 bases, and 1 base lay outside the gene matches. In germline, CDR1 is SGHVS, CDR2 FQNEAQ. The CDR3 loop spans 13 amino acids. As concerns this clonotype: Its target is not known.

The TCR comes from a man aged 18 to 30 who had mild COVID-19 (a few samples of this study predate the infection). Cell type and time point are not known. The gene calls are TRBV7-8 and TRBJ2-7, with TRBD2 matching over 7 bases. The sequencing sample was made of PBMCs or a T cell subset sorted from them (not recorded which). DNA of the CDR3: TGTGCCAGCAGCTTTCTAGCGGCCTACGAGCAGTACTTC. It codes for CASSFLAAYEQYF.